This entry concerns a single TCR beta chain. Data came from immunoSEQ multiplex PCR; TCRdb stores just in-frame clones and leaves some out. This table has over a million clones, approximately 97% appearing once. This record comes from a study of shared clonotypes between healthy human individuals. Per germline, CDR1 SGHDT and CDR2 YYEEEE. The CDR3 contains 15 residues. Trimming cost V 6 bases and J 6 bases; bases outside gene matches: 15. The chain uses TRBV5-6 and TRBJ2-7; 7 nucleotides align to TRBD1. Material: naive CD4+ T cells sorted from blood. Regarding subset: CD45RA+ positively selected. The clonotype originates from a man aged 30-40 years in good health. The chain's CDR3 is CASTSEGGLPREQYF. CDR3 coding DNA: TGTGCCAGCACCTCTGAAGGGGGCCTACCGCGCGAGCAGTACTTC. Drawing the rest from reference TRBV5-6 and TRBJ2-7, the complete variable domain is DAGVTQSPTHLIKTRGQQVTLRCSPKSGHDTVSWYQQALGQGPQFIFQYYEEEERQRGNFPDRFSGHQFPNYSSELNVNALLLGDSALYLCASTSEGGLPREQYFGPGTRLTVT.